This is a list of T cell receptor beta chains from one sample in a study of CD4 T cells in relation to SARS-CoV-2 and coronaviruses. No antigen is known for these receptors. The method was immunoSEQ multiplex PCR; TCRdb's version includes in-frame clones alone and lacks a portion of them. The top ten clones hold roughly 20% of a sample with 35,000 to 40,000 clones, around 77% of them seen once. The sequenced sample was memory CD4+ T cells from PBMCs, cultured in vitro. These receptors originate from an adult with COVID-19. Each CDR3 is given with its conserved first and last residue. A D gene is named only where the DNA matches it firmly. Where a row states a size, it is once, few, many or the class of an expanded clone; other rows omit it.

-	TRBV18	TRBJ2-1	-	CATGGNYNEQFF	TGTGCAACCGGCGGGAACTACAATGAGCAGTTCTTC
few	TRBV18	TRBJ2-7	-	CASSPEGGVRKQYF	TGTGCCAGCTCACCTGAGGGCGGGGTCCGGAAGCAGTACTTC
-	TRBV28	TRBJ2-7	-	CASRGVINEQYF	TGTGCCAGCAGGGGGGTGATCAACGAGCAGTACTTC
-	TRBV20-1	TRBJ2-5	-	CSAVDRETQYF	TGCAGTGCCGTTGACCGAGAGACCCAGTACTTC
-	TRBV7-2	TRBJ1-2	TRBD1	CASSADRGEYGYTF	TGTGCCAGCAGCGCCGACAGGGGCGAGTATGGCTACACCTTC
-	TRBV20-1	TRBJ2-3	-	CSASDSRYTDTQYF	TGCAGTGCTAGTGATTCTCGATACACAGATACGCAGTATTTT
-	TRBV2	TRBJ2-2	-	CASSEALPTGELFF	TGTGCCAGCAGTGAAGCACTGCCAACCGGGGAGCTGTTTTTT
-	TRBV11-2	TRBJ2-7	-	CASSGLRGFGEQYF	TGTGCCAGCAGCGGTCTCAGGGGTTTCGGTGAGCAGTACTTC
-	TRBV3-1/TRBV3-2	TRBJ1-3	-	CASSPTARNTIYF	TGTGCCAGCAGCCCGACGGCGAGAAACACCATATATTTT
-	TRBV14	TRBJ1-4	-	CASSRKLGRDANEKLFF	TGTGCCAGCAGCCGCAAGCTAGGCCGGGATGCTAATGAAAAACTGTTTTTT
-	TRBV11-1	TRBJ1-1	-	CASSGRTDLGAFF	TGTGCCAGCAGCGGCAGGACAGACCTTGGGGCTTTCTTT